Reported below is one T cell receptor beta chain. Other DNA sequences in the sample encode the same CDR3. The data derive from a study of blood T cell repertoires in COVID-19. Across the study: Whether acute or convalescent, the COVID-19 samples came from the United States, Italy and Spain. Sample material is recorded as cDNA or gDNA derived from T cells, B-cell-depleted T cells, or PBMCs.

The germline V gene has CDR1 KGHSH and CDR2 LQKENI. There are 15 residues in the CDR3. V was pared by 0 bases and J by 0 bases, with 6 bases between. Methods used by the authors: Reference gene primer amplification yielded estimated nucleated cell counts. Sequencing used immunoSEQ multiplex PCR; TCRdb keeps in-frame clones, though not all of them. V, J and clone size are taken as reported in that table, and D and trimming were inferred from the DNA itself. In the table there are 150,000 to 200,000 clones, 70% to 90% of which are singletons. Sequenced sample: peripheral blood. V is TRBV18 and J is TRBJ1-3; D is unresolved. The clonotype comes from a man in his late teens or twenties who had recovered from COVID-19. The DNA of the CDR3 is TGTGCCAGCTCACCACCCTCGAGCTCTGGAAACACCATATATTTT. Amino acids: CASSPPSSSGNTIYF.